This T cell receptor (beta chain) was documented in a study of tumor and adjacent non-tumor tissue in lung cancer (dated by TCRdb to the late 2010s). Background on the whole study: Patients with adenocarcinoma (approximately 11), squamous cell carcinoma (2) and small cell lung cancer (1) were included in the cohort. Sequencing produced 100 million to 150 million productive TCRbeta reads in total, an average of approximately 4.1 million reads per sample. The study compared bulk TCRbeta repertoires between lung tumor tissue and matched distant non-tumor lung tissue from about 14 lung cancer patients. Among the approximately 15 patients, ages ranged from about 30 to 85 years, roughly ten were men and 5 were women, and disease was TNM stage I to III. For each patient, one tumor sample and one normal lung sample were taken, giving around 30 paired specimens that underwent TCRbeta CDR3 sequencing. Beyond this particular receptor, the publication reports: Tumor tissue showed significantly higher TCR diversity (inverse Simpson) than normal lung tissue, at 431.37 vs 166.20 (P = 0.0075, Mann-Whitney U test). Younger patients had significantly higher TCR diversity, and higher tumor TCR diversity was associated with shorter overall and disease-free survival. The sequencing platform is not named in the methods, and unique molecular identifiers are not mentioned. The top 100 clones accounted for a significantly larger cumulative portion of the repertoire in normal lung than in tumor tissue. Only around 14 patients were in the cohort, and the authors stated that larger samples and more detailed clinical data are needed. Peripheral blood was not sequenced, so blood TCRbeta repertoires were not examined in the lung cancer patients of the study.

RNA was isolated from bulk unsorted tissue, and RNA quality was assessed with a NanoDrop ND-1000 and an Agilent 2100. Newly diagnosed lung cancer patients without prior chemotherapy who had been admitted for thoracic surgery in China between August and November 2014 were enrolled as donors. The study excluded patients who had received radiotherapy or chemotherapy before or who had another cancer at the same time. Surgical tissue pieces of 1-2 cm3 were preserved in RNAlater solution and stored at -80 °C until use. Libraries came from multiplex PCR. The reads were generated on an Illumina HiSeq 2500. Following protocols modified from ARM-PCR, the researchers constructed TCRbeta libraries through three rounds of nested PCR with primers (Table S4). PCR products of 200-500 bp were gel-excised and purified with the QIAquick gel extraction kit before sequencing. Per the original workflow: Reads were cleaned with Trimmomatic, merged with FLASH into complete CDR3 sequences, and assigned to V(D)J germline segments with MiTCR. VDJtools was used to compute clonal diversity as the inverse Simpson's index. In-frame sequences lacking a premature stop codon were counted as productive reads. TCRdb redid the processing of the public reads, applying fastp at Q25 and MiXCR, and retained in-frame beta chains. Here each entry gathers all rows of one CDR3 protein and keeps the most common genes and DNA. The V and J calls were not made by the authors but by TCRdb's processing. This sample holds 75,000 to 95,000 distinct CDR3 sequences; 65% to 75% were observed only once. Around 20% of the sample is held by the ten biggest clonotypes.

Via the germline V gene (reference sequence), CDR1 is SGHAT and CDR2 FQDESV. The CDR3 contains 14 residues, cysteine and phenylalanine counted. Only the CDR3 region is kept as DNA, spanning 42 bases read in frame from base 1. Worth noting for this clonotype: Its cognate antigen has yet to be identified. Qualities for individual bases were not recorded, and no much larger clone is one base off.

The sequence links TRBV11-1 to TRBJ2-1, with the D assignment possibly TRBD1 or TRBD2, given 6 matching bases for each. This receptor was obtained from a man aged 55 to 70 with non-small cell lung cancer. The sample was lung tumor tissue. The nucleotide sequence is given as TGTGCTAGCGGACCAGGGGACTCTTTGGATGAGCAGTTCTTC. This sequence encodes CASGPGDSLDEQFF.